The entry below gives a single T cell receptor beta chain sequence along with its context. Its antigen is unidentified. PCR involved 60 Vbeta and 13 Jbeta primers. The repertoire was sequenced with immunoSEQ multiplex PCR; TCRdb's copy has only in-frame clones and lacks some. The table includes around 64,000 clones, around 89% detected once. This sample was included in a study of cytomegalovirus exposure and HLA in healthy donors. Study-wide results and caveats: Researchers had no immune exposure information except CMV serostatus available. Common viral pathogens seemed, in a later analysis, to connect with several of the most significant clusters.

Healthy bone marrow donors supplied every sample. The CDR3 is 18 amino acids. From germline, CDR1 is KGHSH and CDR2 LQKENI. The junction had 18 bases not matched to a gene; V was cut back by 5 bases and J by 3 bases. This receptor was taken from a woman in her thirties in good health and CMV-seropositive. The gene calls are TRBV18 and TRBJ1-2, with 7 bases matching TRBD1. The sample was PBMCs. CDR3 in amino acids: CASSSGTAIGASYYGYTF. The CDR3 nucleotides are TGTGCCAGCTCATCCGGGACAGCGATCGGGGCATCCTACTATGGCTACACCTTC.